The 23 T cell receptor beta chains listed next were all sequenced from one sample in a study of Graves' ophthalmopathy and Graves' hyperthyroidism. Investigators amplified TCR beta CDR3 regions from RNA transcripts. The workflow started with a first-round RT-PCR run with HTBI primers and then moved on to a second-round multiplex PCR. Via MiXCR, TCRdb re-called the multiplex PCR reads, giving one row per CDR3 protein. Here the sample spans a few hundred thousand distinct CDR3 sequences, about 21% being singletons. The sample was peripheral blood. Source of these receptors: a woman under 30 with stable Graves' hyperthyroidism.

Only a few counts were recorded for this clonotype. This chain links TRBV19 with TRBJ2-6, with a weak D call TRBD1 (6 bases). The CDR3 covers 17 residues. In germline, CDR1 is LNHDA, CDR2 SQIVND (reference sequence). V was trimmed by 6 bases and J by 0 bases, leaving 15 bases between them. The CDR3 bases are TGTGCCAGTAGAAGAACGGGACACTTCTCTGGGGCCAACGTCCTGACTTTC. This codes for CASRRTGHFSGANVLTF.

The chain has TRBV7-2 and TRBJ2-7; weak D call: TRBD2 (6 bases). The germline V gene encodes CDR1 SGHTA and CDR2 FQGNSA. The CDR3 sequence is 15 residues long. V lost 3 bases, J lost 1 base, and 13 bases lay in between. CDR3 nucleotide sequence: TGTGCCAGCAGCTTCTACCGGGACTCTTCCTACGAGCAGTACTTC. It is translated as CASSFYRDSSYEQYF. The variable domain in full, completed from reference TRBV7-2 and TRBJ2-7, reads GAGVSQSPSNKVTEKGKDVELRCDPISGHTALYWYRQSLGQGLEFLIYFQGNSAPDKSGLPSDRFSAERTGGSVSTLTIQRTQQEDSAVYLCASSFYRDSSYEQYFGPGTRLTVT.

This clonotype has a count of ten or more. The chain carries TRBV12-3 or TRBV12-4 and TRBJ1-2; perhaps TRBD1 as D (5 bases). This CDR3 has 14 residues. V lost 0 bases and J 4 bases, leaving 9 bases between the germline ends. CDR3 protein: CASSLAGRAYGYTF. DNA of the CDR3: TGTGCCAGCAGTTTAGCTGGCAGGGCCTATGGCTACACCTTC.

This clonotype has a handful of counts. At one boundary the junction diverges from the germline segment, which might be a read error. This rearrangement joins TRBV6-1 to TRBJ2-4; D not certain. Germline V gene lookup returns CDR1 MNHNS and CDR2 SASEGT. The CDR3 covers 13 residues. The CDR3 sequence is CASGDSRVNIKYF. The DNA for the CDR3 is TGTGCCAGCGGGGATTCACGAGTGAACATTAAGTACTTC.

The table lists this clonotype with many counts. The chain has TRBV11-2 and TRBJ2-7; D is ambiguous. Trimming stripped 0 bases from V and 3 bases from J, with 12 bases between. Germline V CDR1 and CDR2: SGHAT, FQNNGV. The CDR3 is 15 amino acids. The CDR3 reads CASSLESTSFYEQYF. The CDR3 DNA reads TGTGCCAGCAGCTTAGAGTCGACTTCCTTCTACGAGCAGTACTTC.

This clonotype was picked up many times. CDR3 nucleotide sequence: TGTGCCAGCAGCTTAGAGGAAATCTATGGCTACACCTTC. This codes for CASSLEEIYGYTF. The gene calls are TRBV7-2 and TRBJ1-2; D is ambiguous. V dropped 1 base and J dropped 4 bases, with 7 bases sitting between them. In germline, CDR1 is SGHTA, CDR2 FQGNSA. This CDR3 contains 13 residues.

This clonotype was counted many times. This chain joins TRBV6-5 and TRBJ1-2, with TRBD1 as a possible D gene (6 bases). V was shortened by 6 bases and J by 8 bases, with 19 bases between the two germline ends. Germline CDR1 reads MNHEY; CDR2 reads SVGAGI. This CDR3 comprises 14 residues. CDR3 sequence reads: CASRSPGHLWGYTF. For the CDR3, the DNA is TGTGCCAGCAGATCTCCGGGACACCTCTGGGGCTACACCTTC.

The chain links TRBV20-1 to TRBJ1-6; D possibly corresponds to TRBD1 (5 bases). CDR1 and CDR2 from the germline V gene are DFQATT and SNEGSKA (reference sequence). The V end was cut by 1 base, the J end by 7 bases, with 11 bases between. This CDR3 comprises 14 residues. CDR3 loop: CSARGGTDNSPLHF. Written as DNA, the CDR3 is TGCAGTGCTAGAGGAGGGACGGACAATTCACCCCTCCACTTT.

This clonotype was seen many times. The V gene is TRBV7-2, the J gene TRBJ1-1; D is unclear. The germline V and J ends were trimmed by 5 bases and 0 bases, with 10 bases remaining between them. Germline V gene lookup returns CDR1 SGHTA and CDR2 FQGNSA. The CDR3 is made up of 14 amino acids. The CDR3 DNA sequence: TGTGCCAGCAGCCTCTCGGCGATGAACACTGAAGCTTTCTTT. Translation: CASSLSAMNTEAFF.

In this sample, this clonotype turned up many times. The CDR3 loop is CASTPEPTGPAGELFF. The CDR3 DNA reads TGTGCCAGTACCCCCGAACCCACGGGGCCGGCCGGGGAGCTGTTTTTT. V gene TRBV19 combines with J gene TRBJ2-2; the D gene could be TRBD1 or TRBD2 (5 bases each). V dropped 7 bases and J dropped 6 bases, with 21 bases sitting between them. Germline values: CDR1 LNHDA, CDR2 SQIVND (reference sequence). The length of the CDR3 is 16 residues. The whole variable domain, filled in from reference TRBV19 and TRBJ2-2, reads DGGITQSPKYLFRKEGQNVTLSCEQNLNHDAMYWYRQDPGQGLRLIYYSQIVNDFQKGDIAEGYSVSREKKESFPLTVTSAQKNPTAFYLCASTPEPTGPAGELFFGEGSRLTVL.

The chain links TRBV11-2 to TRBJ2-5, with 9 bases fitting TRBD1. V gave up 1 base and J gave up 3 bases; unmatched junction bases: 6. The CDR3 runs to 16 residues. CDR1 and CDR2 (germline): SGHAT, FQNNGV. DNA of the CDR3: TGTGCCAGCAGCTTAGGTCCGGGACAGGGAGAAGAGACCCAGTACTTC. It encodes CASSLGPGQGEETQYF.

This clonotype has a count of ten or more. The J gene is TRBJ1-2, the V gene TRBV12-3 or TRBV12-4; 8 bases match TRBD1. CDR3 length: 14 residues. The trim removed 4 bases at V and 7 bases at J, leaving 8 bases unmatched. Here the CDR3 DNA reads TGTGCCAGCAGTTCCCTCAGGGGGCAAGGTGGCTACACCTTC. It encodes CASSSLRGQGGYTF.

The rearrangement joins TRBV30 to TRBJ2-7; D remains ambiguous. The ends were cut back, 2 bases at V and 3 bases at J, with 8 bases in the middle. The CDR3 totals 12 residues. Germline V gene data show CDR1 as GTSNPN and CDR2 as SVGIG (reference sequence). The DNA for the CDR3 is TGTGCCTGGAGTAAAGGGATCTACGAGCAGTACTTC. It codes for CAWSKGIYEQYF.

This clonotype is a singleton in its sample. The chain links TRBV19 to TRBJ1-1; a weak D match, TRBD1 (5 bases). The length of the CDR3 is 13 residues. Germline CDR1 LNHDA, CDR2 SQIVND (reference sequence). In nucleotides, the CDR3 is TGTGCTCCAGGGACCCGTCTAAACACTGAAGCTTTCTTT. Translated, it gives CAPGTRLNTEAFF.

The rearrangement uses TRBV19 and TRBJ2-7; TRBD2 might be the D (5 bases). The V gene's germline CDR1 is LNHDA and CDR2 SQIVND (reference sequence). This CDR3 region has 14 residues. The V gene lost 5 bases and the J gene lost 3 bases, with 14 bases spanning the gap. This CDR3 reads CASSRGATIYEQYF. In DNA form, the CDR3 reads TGTGCCAGTAGTCGGGGAGCCACCATCTACGAGCAGTACTTC. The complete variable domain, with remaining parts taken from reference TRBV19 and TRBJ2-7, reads DGGITQSPKYLFRKEGQNVTLSCEQNLNHDAMYWYRQDPGQGLRLIYYSQIVNDFQKGDIAEGYSVSREKKESFPLTVTSAQKNPTAFYLCASSRGATIYEQYFGPGTRLTVT.

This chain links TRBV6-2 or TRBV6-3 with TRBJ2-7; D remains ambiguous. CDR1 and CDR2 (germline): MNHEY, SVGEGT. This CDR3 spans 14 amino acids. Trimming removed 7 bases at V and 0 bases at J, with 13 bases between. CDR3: CASTHPKSSYEQYF. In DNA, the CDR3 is TGTGCCAGCACCCATCCCAAGAGCTCCTACGAGCAGTACTTC.

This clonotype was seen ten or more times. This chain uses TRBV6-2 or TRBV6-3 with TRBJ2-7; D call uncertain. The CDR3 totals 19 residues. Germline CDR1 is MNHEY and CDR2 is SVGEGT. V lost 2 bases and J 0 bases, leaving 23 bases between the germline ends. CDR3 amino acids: CASSYTYPPWQRDSYEQYF. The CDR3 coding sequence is TGTGCCAGCAGTTACACGTACCCCCCGTGGCAGAGAGACTCCTACGAGCAGTACTTC.

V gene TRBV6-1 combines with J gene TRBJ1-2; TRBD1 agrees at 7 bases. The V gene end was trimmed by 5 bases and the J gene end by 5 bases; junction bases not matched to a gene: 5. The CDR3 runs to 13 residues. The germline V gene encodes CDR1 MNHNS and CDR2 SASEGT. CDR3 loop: CASSQGEGYGYTF. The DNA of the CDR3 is TGTGCCAGCAGTCAGGGGGAAGGGTATGGCTACACCTTC.

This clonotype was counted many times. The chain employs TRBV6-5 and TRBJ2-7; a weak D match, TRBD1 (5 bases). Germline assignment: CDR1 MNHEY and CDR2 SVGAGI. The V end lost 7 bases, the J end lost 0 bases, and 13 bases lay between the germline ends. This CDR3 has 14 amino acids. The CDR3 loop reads CASTPRGSSYEQYF. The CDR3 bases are TGTGCCAGCACTCCAAGGGGAAGCTCCTACGAGCAGTACTTC.

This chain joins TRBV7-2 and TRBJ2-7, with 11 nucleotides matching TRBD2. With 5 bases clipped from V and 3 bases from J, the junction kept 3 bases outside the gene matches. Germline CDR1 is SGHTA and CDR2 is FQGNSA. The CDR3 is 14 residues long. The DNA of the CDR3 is TGTGCCAGCAGCATGACTAGCGGGATCTACGAGCAGTACTTC. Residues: CASSMTSGIYEQYF.

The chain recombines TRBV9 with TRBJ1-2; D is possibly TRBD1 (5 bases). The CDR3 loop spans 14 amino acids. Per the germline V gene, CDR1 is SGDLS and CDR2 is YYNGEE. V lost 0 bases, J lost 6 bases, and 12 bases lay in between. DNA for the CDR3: TGTGCCAGCAGCGTAGGAGGAGGGGCCAATGGCTACACCTTC. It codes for CASSVGGGANGYTF.

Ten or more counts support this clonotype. The CDR3 region is CASSSFLTGGRSYEQYF. CDR3 bases: TGTGCCAGCAGCTCATTCCTGACAGGGGGCAGGTCCTACGAGCAGTACTTC. This chain joins TRBV28 and TRBJ2-7; 10 positions match TRBD1. The CDR3 loop spans 17 amino acids. Germline-derived CDR1 and CDR2 are MDHEN and SYDVKM. The ends lost 6 bases at V and 1 base at J; junction bases unmatched: 12.

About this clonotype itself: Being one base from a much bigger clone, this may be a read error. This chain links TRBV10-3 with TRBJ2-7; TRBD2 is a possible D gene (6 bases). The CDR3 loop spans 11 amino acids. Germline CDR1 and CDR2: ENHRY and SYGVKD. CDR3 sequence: CASGLNYEQCF. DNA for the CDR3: TGTGCCTCAGGACTAAACTACGAGCAGTGCTTC.